The clone carrying this TCR beta chain was recorded only once. Its antigen is as yet unknown. This sample is part of a study of shared clonotypes between healthy human individuals. The wider study: The study enrolled a couple of women and a few men aged 18 to 49. Study-level points and caveats: The naive CD4 repertoires of a handful of donors were compared, and about 5% of clonotypes were shared. Shared clonotypes across all four donors exceeded non-shared ones in generation probability.

Cells designated naive CD8 were CD45RO-negative and were positively selected for CCR7, with terminally differentiated effector memory CD45RA+ cells excluded. Researchers divided each subset's genomic DNA evenly across several immunoSEQ plates. The table came from immunoSEQ multiplex PCR; TCRdb's copy has only in-frame clones and leaves some out. The sample records about 2,100,000 clones, more than 85% being singletons. Sequenced sample: naive CD8+ T cells from PBMCs. The receptor was isolated from a man between 18 and 35 years old in good health. Some clones in this sample may be carry-over from other donors' samples.

In nucleotides, the CDR3 is TGCAGCGCCGCCGGGACCGCCTTAGGCTATGGCTACACCTTC. Protein sequence: CSAAGTALGYGYTF. The chain couples TRBV29-1 to TRBJ1-2, with D maybe TRBD1 (5 bases). Per the germline V gene, CDR1 is SQVTM and CDR2 is ANQGSEA. The V gene lost 7 bases and the J gene lost 4 bases, with 19 bases spanning the gap. This CDR3 is 14 amino acids long.